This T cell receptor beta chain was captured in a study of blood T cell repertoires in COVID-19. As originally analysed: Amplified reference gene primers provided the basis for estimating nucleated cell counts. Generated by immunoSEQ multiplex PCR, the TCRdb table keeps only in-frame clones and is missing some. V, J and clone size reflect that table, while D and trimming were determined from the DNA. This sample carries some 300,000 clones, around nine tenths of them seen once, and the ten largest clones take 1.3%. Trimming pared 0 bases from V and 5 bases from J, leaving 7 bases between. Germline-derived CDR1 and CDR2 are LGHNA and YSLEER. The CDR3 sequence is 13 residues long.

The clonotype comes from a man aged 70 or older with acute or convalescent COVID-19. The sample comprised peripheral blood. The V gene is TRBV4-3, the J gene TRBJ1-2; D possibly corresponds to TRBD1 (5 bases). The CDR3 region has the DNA TGCGCCAGCAGCCAAGAGGAGGGGTATGGCTACACCTTC. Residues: CASSQEEGYGYTF.